Below, 11 T cell receptor beta chains from the same sample are listed, as sequenced in a study of Graves' ophthalmopathy and Graves' hyperthyroidism. TCR beta CDR3 amplification used RNA transcripts. The library came from an HTBI-primed first-round RT-PCR and a second-round multiplex PCR. TCRdb analysed the multiplex PCR reads with MiXCR anew, one entry per CDR3 protein. The sample lists around 1,200,000 distinct CDR3 sequences, less than 45% seen once, with approximately 12% in the top ten. The sample comprised peripheral blood or thyroid tissue (not recorded which). All receptors derive from an adult man with Graves' hyperthyroidism.

This clonotype occurred many times. V gene TRBV4-3 combines with J gene TRBJ1-5; perhaps TRBD1 as D (6 bases). The CDR3 totals 15 residues. Germline loops: CDR1 LGHNA, CDR2 YSLEER. Trimming took off 0 bases at V and 0 bases at J, with 6 bases between the two ends. The CDR3 is CASSQDRGSNQPQHF. CDR3 nucleotide sequence: TGCGCCAGCAGCCAAGACAGGGGTAGCAATCAGCCCCAGCATTTT.

This clonotype appeared many times. The rearrangement joins TRBV5-1 to TRBJ1-1, with a weak D call TRBD1 (5 bases). CDR1 and CDR2 (germline): SGHRS, YFSETQ. Trimming stripped 1 base from V and 3 bases from J, with 10 bases between. This CDR3 contains 14 residues. The CDR3 here is CASSLNAGYTEAFF. CDR3 in DNA: TGCGCCAGCAGCTTGAATGCAGGGTACACTGAAGCTTTCTTT.

Comment on this clonotype: The conserved closing phenylalanine or tryptophan is absent in this CDR3, likely reflecting a read error. The genes are TRBV7-8 and TRBJ1-1; D ambiguous. CDR1 and CDR2 (germline): SGHVS, FQNEAQ. The CDR3 covers 13 residues. Trimming stripped 9 bases from V and 1 base from J, with 12 bases between. CDR3 DNA sequence: TGTGCCAGTAGTATAACGGGGAACACTGAAGCTTTCCTT. It translates to CASSITGNTEAFL.

The rearrangement links TRBV29-1 to TRBJ2-7; 16 nucleotides match TRBD2. The germline gives CDR1 SQVTM, CDR2 ANQGSEA. V lost 6 bases, J lost 5 bases, and 4 bases stayed unmatched. The CDR3 runs to 14 residues. CDR3 amino acids: CSVGGLAGGDEQYF. As DNA, the CDR3 is TGCAGCGTGGGGGGACTAGCGGGAGGGGACGAGCAGTACTTC.

This clonotype was counted at least ten times. The chain has TRBV19 and TRBJ2-5; perhaps TRBD2 as D (6 bases). CDR3 length equals 16 residues. The germline gives CDR1 LNHDA, CDR2 SQIVND (reference sequence). Trimming shortened V by 3 bases and J by 5 bases, and 19 bases separated the two germline ends. This chain's CDR3 is CASSILEAGRQETQYF. CDR3 sequence (DNA): TGTGCCAGTAGTATCCTGGAGGCGGGGAGACAGGAGACCCAGTACTTC.

The rearrangement links TRBV28 to TRBJ1-2; D ambiguous. CDR3 length equals 10 residues. Germline V gene data show CDR1 as MDHEN and CDR2 as SYDVKM. The CDR3 loop reads CVTHGEGYTF. Written as DNA, the CDR3 is TGTGTCACTCACGGGGAGGGCTACACCTTC.

The sample holds many counts of this clonotype. The chain carries TRBV7-9 and TRBJ2-7; perhaps TRBD1 as D (5 bases). V was trimmed by 5 bases and J by 0 bases, leaving 11 bases between them. The CDR3 covers 14 residues. Germline V gene data show CDR1 as SEHNR and CDR2 as FQNEAQ (reference sequence). The CDR3: CASSDADISYEQYF. Here the CDR3 DNA reads TGTGCCAGCAGCGATGCGGACATCTCCTACGAGCAGTACTTC.

This clonotype was seen only once. The CDR3 region has the DNA TGCGCCAGCAGTGAGACGCGCGGGGGGGCGGGAGATACGCAGTATTTT. It is translated as CASSETRGGAGDTQYF. The V gene is TRBV10-1, the J gene TRBJ2-3, with TRBD2 matching 9 bases. This CDR3 region has 16 residues. The germline V gene encodes CDR1 WNHNN and CDR2 SYGVQD (reference sequence). Germline trimming cut 2 bases from V and 5 bases from J; bases unmatched to any gene: 8.

The chain couples TRBV12-3 or TRBV12-4 to TRBJ1-1; D remains unclear. Trimming took 8 bases from V and 4 from J, leaving 20 bases between them. This CDR3 spans 15 amino acids. The CDR3 region is CASFAVTPRSTEAFF. The CDR3 nucleotides are TGTGCCAGCTTTGCGGTCACCCCCAGGAGCACTGAAGCTTTCTTT.

This clonotype was observed at least ten times. The CDR3 DNA is TGTGCCAGCACCGTTACAGGGGCGAACACTGAAGCTTTCTTT. Encoded protein: CASTVTGANTEAFF. This chain connects TRBV7-8 to TRBJ1-1, with 7 bases matching TRBD1. The germline gives CDR1 SGHVS, CDR2 FQNEAQ. CDR3 size: 14 residues. V lost 7 bases to trimming and J lost 1 base; unmatched junction nucleotides: 6.

This clonotype came up a few times. This chain joins TRBV10-2 and TRBJ2-5; D not certain. V was trimmed by 1 base and J by 4 bases, leaving 10 bases between them. Germline V gene sequence: CDR1 WSHSY, CDR2 SAAADI. This CDR3 region has 14 residues. CDR3: CASSEWVGRETQYF. The CDR3 DNA reads TGCGCCAGCAGTGAGTGGGTGGGTAGAGAGACCCAGTACTTC.